The clone carrying this TCR beta chain was found once. This sample is drawn from a study of blood T cell repertoires in COVID-19. The CDR3 has 16 amino acids. Unmatched junction bases numbered 12, after V lost 7 bases and J lost 4 bases. The germline CDR1 and CDR2 sequences are MDHEN and SYDVKM. Participants had their cohort set by participant-reported clinical history. Source study methods: Amplification of reference gene primers was used by the study to estimate nucleated cell counts. The protocol was immunoSEQ multiplex PCR, while the TCRdb copy is restricted to in-frame clones and leaves out a portion. V and J calls and clone size come straight from that table; D and trimming were deduced from the DNA. The sample yields over 110,000 clones, 80% to 85% seen once.

Sequenced: PBMCs or T cells enriched from blood (not recorded which). This sequence joins TRBV28 and TRBJ1-5, with 8 nucleotides matching TRBD1. The sequence was collected from a man in his forties with acute COVID-19. DNA of the CDR3: TGTGCCAGCACCACAGGGGGGGCGTCCCCGAATCAGCCCCAGCATTTT. Translated, it gives CASTTGGASPNQPQHF.